The rows below give T cell receptor beta chains drawn from one sample of a study of cytomegalovirus exposure and HLA in healthy donors. TCRdb's copy holds only in-frame clones and misses some; the assay was immunoSEQ multiplex PCR. The profile shows about 140,000 clones, around 70% of them singletons. Sequencing was performed on PBMCs. The receptors stem from a woman aged 25 to 45 in good health and CMV-seronegative. Each CDR3 is given with its conserved first and last residue. D genes are given only for firm matches. Expanded clones are given a class, and other clones once, few, many or no size at all.

J: TRBJ2-2
size: -
V: TRBV5-1
D: -
DNA: TGCGCCAGCAGCTTGGTGTCAGGGGGGCCGAACACCGGGGAGCTGTTTTTT
CDR3: CASSLVSGGPNTGELFF

J: TRBJ2-2
size: -
V: TRBV9
D: TRBD2
DNA: TGTGCCAGCAGCGTAGGCGGGGGGAACACCGGGGAGCTGTTTTTT
CDR3: CASSVGGGNTGELFF

J: TRBJ2-3
size: -
V: TRBV5-6
D: -
DNA: TGTGCCAGCAACCAGGGGAGAAGGACAGATACGCAGTATTTT
CDR3: CASNQGRRTDTQYF

J: TRBJ1-1
size: -
V: TRBV9
D: -
DNA: TGTGCCAGCAGCGTAGGTGTGGGGGGGACTGAAGCTTTCTTT
CDR3: CASSVGVGGTEAFF

J: TRBJ1-1
size: -
V: TRBV6-5
D: -
DNA: TGTGCCAGCAGTTACTTTTCCAGGGCCACTGAAGCTTTCTTT
CDR3: CASSYFSRATEAFF

J: TRBJ2-3
size: -
V: TRBV7-3
D: -
DNA: TGTGCCAGCAGCTTCGGGTCCACAGATACGCAGTATTTT
CDR3: CASSFGSTDTQYF

J: TRBJ2-3
size: -
V: TRBV6-6
D: -
DNA: TGTGCCAGCAGTACCCCAGGGGAGGGGGTCCCACATACGCAGTATTTT
CDR3: CASSTPGEGVPHTQYF

J: TRBJ1-1
size: -
V: TRBV19
D: -
DNA: TGTGCCAGTAGTCAGGTAGTGGGGGGCACTGAAGCTTTCTTT
CDR3: CASSQVVGGTEAFF

J: TRBJ2-7
size: -
V: TRBV5-6
D: -
DNA: TGTGCCAGCAGCTTGCGCGGCGGGCCCATACAGCAGTACTTC
CDR3: CASSLRGGPIQQYF

J: TRBJ1-5
size: -
V: TRBV19
D: -
DNA: TGTGCCAGTAGTATGGAACACGGGGTGCTACGTGATCAGCCCCAGCATTTT
CDR3: CASSMEHGVLRDQPQHF

J: TRBJ1-5
size: few
V: TRBV28
D: TRBD1
DNA: TGTGCCAGCAGTCAAACTACAGGGGTTCAGCCCCAGCATTTT
CDR3: CASSQTTGVQPQHF

J: TRBJ2-3
size: few
V: TRBV5-1
D: TRBD2
DNA: TGCGCCAGCAGCGCGGGACTAGCGGGAGATACGCAGTATTTT
CDR3: CASSAGLAGDTQYF

J: TRBJ2-5
size: -
V: TRBV28
D: TRBD2
DNA: TGTGCCAGCAGTTGGGTTAGCGGGGGGTCGGAGACCCAGTACTTC
CDR3: CASSWVSGGSETQYF

J: TRBJ2-7
size: -
V: TRBV6-5
D: -
DNA: TGTGCCAGCAGTTACTCGACCGGGAACTCCTACGAGCAGTACTTC
CDR3: CASSYSTGNSYEQYF

J: TRBJ1-5
size: -
V: TRBV19
D: TRBD1
DNA: TGTGCCAGTAGCCTACGGCTACAGGGGGATCAGCCCCAGCATTTT
CDR3: CASSLRLQGDQPQHF

J: TRBJ2-3
size: -
V: TRBV6-4
D: -
DNA: TGTGCCAGCAGTGCAGGGGAGACAGATACGCAGTATTTT
CDR3: CASSAGETDTQYF

J: TRBJ2-5
size: -
V: TRBV5-8
D: -
DNA: TGTGCCAGCAGCCGGCGGCAGACCCAAGAGACCCAGTACTTC
CDR3: CASSRRQTQETQYF

J: TRBJ1-3
size: -
V: TRBV7-6
D: TRBD1
DNA: TGTGCCAGCAGCCAAGGACAGGGAGGAGGTGGAAACACCATATATTTT
CDR3: CASSQGQGGGGNTIYF

J: TRBJ2-3
size: -
V: TRBV6-4
D: TRBD1
DNA: TGTGCCAGCAGTGACGGCAGGGGGAGCACAGATACGCAGTATTTT
CDR3: CASSDGRGSTDTQYF

J: TRBJ1-5
size: -
V: TRBV4-1
D: -
DNA: TGCGCCAGCAGCCAAGGAGCGGGGAGCAATCAGCCCCAGCATTTT
CDR3: CASSQGAGSNQPQHF

J: TRBJ2-2
size: -
V: TRBV7-6
D: TRBD2
DNA: TGTGCCAGCAGCTTTTCTAGCGGGGCGGTTAAAACCGGGGAGCTGTTTTTT
CDR3: CASSFSSGAVKTGELFF

J: TRBJ2-5
size: -
V: TRBV11-2
D: -
DNA: TGTGCCAGCAGCAACCTCGGGATATATCAAGAGACCCAGTACTTC
CDR3: CASSNLGIYQETQYF

J: TRBJ2-6
size: -
V: TRBV27
D: TRBD1
DNA: TGTGCGGGTACAGGGGCATGGATCGCTGGGGCCAACGTCCTGACTTTC
CDR3: CAGTGAWIAGANVLTF

J: TRBJ2-3
size: -
V: TRBV6-1
D: TRBD1
DNA: TGTGCCAGCACCGCCAGGGGGTTAAGCACAGATACGCAGTATTTT
CDR3: CASTARGLSTDTQYF

J: TRBJ1-2
size: -
V: TRBV25-1
D: TRBD1
DNA: TGTGCCAGCAGTTTGACAGGGGCTGCTGGCTACACCTTC
CDR3: CASSLTGAAGYTF

J: TRBJ2-5
size: -
V: TRBV28
D: TRBD1
DNA: TGTGCCAGCAGTCCGCCGGGACAGAGAGGTGAGACCCAGTACTTC
CDR3: CASSPPGQRGETQYF

J: TRBJ2-3
size: -
V: TRBV28
D: TRBD2
DNA: TGTGCCAGCAGTTTACGAACTAGCGGGGCCACAGATACGCAGTATTTT
CDR3: CASSLRTSGATDTQYF

J: TRBJ2-5
size: -
V: TRBV4-1
D: TRBD2
DNA: TGCGCCAGCAGCCAGGGGAGACTAGCGGGAAGTAGGGAGACCCAGTACTTC
CDR3: CASSQGRLAGSRETQYF

J: TRBJ1-5
size: few
V: TRBV30
D: TRBD1
DNA: TGTGCCTGGAGTGTAAAGGACAGGATTTCATATAGCAATCAGCCCCAGCATTTT
CDR3: CAWSVKDRISYSNQPQHF

J: TRBJ2-7
size: -
V: TRBV9
D: TRBD1
DNA: TGTGCCAGCAGCCCCGCGACAGGGAACGAGCAGTACTTC
CDR3: CASSPATGNEQYF

J: TRBJ2-1
size: -
V: TRBV18
D: TRBD2
DNA: TGTGCCAGCTCACCAGTTTATGAGACTAGCGGGGGGGCCTACAATGAGCAGTTCTTC
CDR3: CASSPVYETSGGAYNEQFF

J: TRBJ2-5
size: -
V: TRBV7-7
D: TRBD2
DNA: TGTGCTAGCAGCTTGGGTGGGCTAGCGGGAGAAGAGACCCAGTACTTC
CDR3: CASSLGGLAGEETQYF

J: TRBJ2-6
size: -
V: TRBV6-1
D: -
DNA: TGTGCCAGCAGTGCAAGCCGGGTCCAAAGCTTCTCTGGGGCCAACGTCCTGACTTTC
CDR3: CASSASRVQSFSGANVLTF

J: TRBJ2-5
size: -
V: TRBV7-2
D: TRBD2
DNA: TGTGCCAGCAGCCCCGGGACTAGCGGGGAATCCCAGTACTTC
CDR3: CASSPGTSGESQYF

J: TRBJ1-1
size: -
V: TRBV30
D: -
DNA: TGTGCCTGGAGTCTCTTGACTGAAGCTTTCTTT
CDR3: CAWSLLTEAFF

J: TRBJ2-5
size: -
V: TRBV7-2
D: TRBD2
DNA: TGTGCCAGCAGCTGGACTAGCGGGGGGTCTTCTGAGACCCAGTACTTC
CDR3: CASSWTSGGSSETQYF

J: TRBJ1-2
size: -
V: TRBV5-1
D: -
DNA: TGCGCCAGCAGCTTGGATATGACAGAAGTTTATGGCTACACCTTC
CDR3: CASSLDMTEVYGYTF

J: TRBJ2-7
size: -
V: TRBV28
D: -
DNA: TGTGCCAGCAGTTTCCGCTACGAGCAGTACTTC
CDR3: CASSFRYEQYF

J: TRBJ1-2
size: -
V: TRBV6-5
D: -
DNA: TGTGCCAGCAGTTACCCCGGGGGTGGCTACACCTTC
CDR3: CASSYPGGGYTF

J: TRBJ2-1
size: -
V: TRBV10-3
D: TRBD1
DNA: TGTGCCATCAGTGATTTGGGCAGGGGGCATTGGGATGAGCAGTTCTTC
CDR3: CAISDLGRGHWDEQFF

J: TRBJ1-1
size: -
V: TRBV19
D: TRBD1
DNA: TGTGCCAGTAGTAGGGACAGGGGGGTTGAAGCTTTCTTT
CDR3: CASSRDRGVEAFF

J: TRBJ1-1
size: -
V: TRBV27
D: -
DNA: TGTGCCAGCAGTTTAGGAGGGAACACTGAAGCTTTCTTT
CDR3: CASSLGGNTEAFF

J: TRBJ2-2
size: -
V: TRBV25-1
D: -
DNA: TGTGCCAGCAGTCCAATGACAGCCCCAAACACCGGGGAGCTGTTTTTT
CDR3: CASSPMTAPNTGELFF

J: TRBJ2-7
size: -
V: TRBV10-3
D: -
DNA: TGTGCCATCAGTGGGTCCGGGGTGTATTCCCTTTACGAGCAGTACTTC
CDR3: CAISGSGVYSLYEQYF

J: TRBJ1-2
size: -
V: TRBV5-1
D: TRBD1
DNA: TGCGCCAGCAGCTTGACAGGGGCTGGGTATGGCTACACCTTC
CDR3: CASSLTGAGYGYTF

J: TRBJ2-5
size: -
V: TRBV4-2
D: TRBD2
DNA: TGTGCCAGCAGCCAAGGGCTAGCGGGGGGGCGGGAGACCCAGTACTTC
CDR3: CASSQGLAGGRETQYF

J: TRBJ2-7
size: -
V: TRBV6-1
D: -
DNA: TGTGCCAGCAGTGAAGGCATGGGGGGGGCCTCCTACGAGCAGTACTTC
CDR3: CASSEGMGGASYEQYF

J: TRBJ1-2
size: few
V: TRBV19
D: -
DNA: TGTGCCAGTAGATCAACAGGAGCCGGCTACACCTTC
CDR3: CASRSTGAGYTF

J: TRBJ2-3
size: -
V: TRBV10-2
D: TRBD2
DNA: TGCGCCAGCAGCGAGGCTCGGGGGGGAGATACGCAGTATTTT
CDR3: CASSEARGGDTQYF

J: TRBJ2-7
size: -
V: TRBV28
D: TRBD2
DNA: TGTGCCAGCAGTTTACTCCTGACTAGCGGGAGGGCCGAGCAGTACTTC
CDR3: CASSLLLTSGRAEQYF

J: TRBJ2-1
size: few
V: TRBV6-1
D: -
DNA: TGTGCCAGCAGACAACAAAATGAGCAGTTCTTC
CDR3: CASRQQNEQFF